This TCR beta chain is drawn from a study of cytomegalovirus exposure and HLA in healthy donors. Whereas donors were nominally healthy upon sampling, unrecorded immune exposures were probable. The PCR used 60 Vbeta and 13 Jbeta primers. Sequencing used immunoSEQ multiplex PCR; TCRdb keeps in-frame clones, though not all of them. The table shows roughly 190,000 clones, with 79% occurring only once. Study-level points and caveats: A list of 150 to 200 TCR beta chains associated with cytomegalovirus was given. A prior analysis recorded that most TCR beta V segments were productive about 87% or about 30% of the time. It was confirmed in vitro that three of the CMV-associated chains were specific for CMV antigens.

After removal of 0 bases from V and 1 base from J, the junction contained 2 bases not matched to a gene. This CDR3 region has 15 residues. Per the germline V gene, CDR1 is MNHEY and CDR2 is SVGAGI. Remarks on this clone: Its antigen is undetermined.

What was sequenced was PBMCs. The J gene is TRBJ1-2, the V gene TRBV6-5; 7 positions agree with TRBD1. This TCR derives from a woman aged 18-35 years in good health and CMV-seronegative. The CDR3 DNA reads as TGTGCCAGCAGTTACTCGGGGGACAGTAACTATGGCTACACCTTC. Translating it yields CASSYSGDSNYGYTF.